The clone carrying this T cell receptor beta chain was seen a single time. The antigen remains unidentified. The V and J ends lost 3 bases and 3 bases, in that order; junction bases with no gene match: 7. CDR1 SGDLS and CDR2 YYNGEE come from the germline V gene. The CDR3 spans 16 residues. Only CD45RO-negative cells positively selected for CCR7 counted as naive CD8 cells, so terminally differentiated effector memory CD45RA+ cells were excluded. Original analysis: ImmunoSEQ supplied junction-only sequences lacking quality scores, so filtering was different. Using immunoSEQ multiplex PCR, the repertoire was profiled, and TCRdb retains in-frame clones only, with some absent. V and J calls and clone size are as listed in that table; D and trimming were resolved from the DNA. In the table there are about 2,200,000 clones, about 93% of which are singletons. The data stem from a study of shared clonotypes between healthy human individuals.

Study-level results: The four-donor shared clonotypes exceeded non-shared clonotypes in generation probability, with non-shared ones scoring lower.

The genes are TRBV9 and TRBJ2-3; the match to TRBD1 covers 10 bases. This TCR was sampled from a man younger than 35 in good health. Some clones in this sample may be carry-over from other donors' samples. What was sequenced was naive CD8+ T cells from PBMCs. The CDR3 loop reads CASSEGTGDLTDTQYF. The CDR3 DNA reads as TGTGCCAGCAGCGAGGGGACAGGGGACTTAACAGATACGCAGTATTTT. The complete variable domain, with remaining parts taken from reference TRBV9 and TRBJ2-3, reads DSGVTQTPKHLITATGQRVTLRCSPRSGDLSVYWYQQSLDQGLQFLIQYYNGEERAKGNILERFSAQQFPDLHSELNLSSLELGDSALYFCASSEGTGDLTDTQYFGPGTRLTVL.